The rows below give T cell receptor beta chains drawn from one sample of a study of shared clonotypes between healthy human individuals. Generated by immunoSEQ multiplex PCR, the TCRdb table keeps only in-frame clones and is missing some. The table includes under 1,900,000 clones, approximately 98.5% detected once. The sample consisted of naive CD4+ T cells sorted from blood. These receptors came from a man aged 30 to 39 in good health. Both conserved end residues are part of each CDR3. The D gene is left open where the match is weak. Clone size is stated in some rows and not others, as once, few, many or a class when expanded.

d_gene: NA; j_gene: TRBJ2-5; abundance: NA; v_gene: TRBV5-1; CDR3nt: TGCGCCAGCAGCTTGGTAACGAGAGAGACCCAGTACTTC; CDR3aa: CASSLVTRETQYF
d_gene: NA; j_gene: TRBJ2-7; abundance: NA; v_gene: TRBV28; CDR3nt: TGTGCCAGCAGCCCGCCGTTTCGGGTGCAGTACTTC; CDR3aa: CASSPPFRVQYF
d_gene: NA; j_gene: TRBJ1-2; abundance: NA; v_gene: TRBV29-1; CDR3nt: TGCAGCGCTAAGTTGAGGGGCAGCGACTATGGCTACACCTTC; CDR3aa: CSAKLRGSDYGYTF
d_gene: NA; j_gene: TRBJ2-1; abundance: NA; v_gene: TRBV7-2; CDR3nt: TGTGCCAGCAGCTTAGCGGGAGGACTATACAATGAGCAGTTCTTC; CDR3aa: CASSLAGGLYNEQFF
d_gene: NA; j_gene: TRBJ2-7; abundance: NA; v_gene: TRBV28; CDR3nt: TGTGCCAGCAGTTCCCCCCGTGGAGGGGGTTACGAGCAGTACTTC; CDR3aa: CASSSPRGGGYEQYF
d_gene: TRBD2; j_gene: TRBJ2-7; abundance: NA; v_gene: TRBV5-6; CDR3nt: TGTGCCAGCAGCTTCCTGGGACTACCTCCAGCCGGCTCCTACGAGCAGTACTTC; CDR3aa: CASSFLGLPPAGSYEQYF
d_gene: NA; j_gene: TRBJ2-3; abundance: NA; v_gene: TRBV6-5; CDR3nt: TGTGCCAGCACGGATAGCACAGATACGCAGTATTTT; CDR3aa: CASTDSTDTQYF
d_gene: NA; j_gene: TRBJ2-5; abundance: NA; v_gene: TRBV28; CDR3nt: TGTGCCAGCAGTTTTTCGGGCCCCGGAGGGGAAGAGACCCAGTACTTC; CDR3aa: CASSFSGPGGEETQYF
d_gene: TRBD2; j_gene: TRBJ2-7; abundance: once; v_gene: TRBV6-1; CDR3nt: TGTGCCAGCAGTGAAAGGACTAGCGCCGGACTAGGGATCACCTACGAGCAGTACTTC; CDR3aa: CASSERTSAGLGITYEQYF
d_gene: NA; j_gene: TRBJ2-5; abundance: NA; v_gene: TRBV7-3; CDR3nt: TGTGCCAGCAGCCCTACCGGCTACCAAGAGACCCAGTACTTC; CDR3aa: CASSPTGYQETQYF
d_gene: NA; j_gene: TRBJ1-5; abundance: NA; v_gene: TRBV19; CDR3nt: TGTGCCAGTAGTAAATTCGGGACACCATATAGCAATCAGCCCCAGCATTTT; CDR3aa: CASSKFGTPYSNQPQHF
d_gene: TRBD2; j_gene: TRBJ2-1; abundance: NA; v_gene: TRBV5-4; CDR3nt: TGTGCCAGCAGCTTGACTAGCGGGAGTGGGGAGCAGTTCTTC; CDR3aa: CASSLTSGSGEQFF
d_gene: TRBD2; j_gene: TRBJ2-7; abundance: NA; v_gene: TRBV11-2; CDR3nt: TGTGCCAGCAGCAGATTTAGCGGGAGTAGGAGGGAGCAGTACTTC; CDR3aa: CASSRFSGSRREQYF
d_gene: NA; j_gene: TRBJ2-1; abundance: once; v_gene: TRBV5-5; CDR3nt: TGTGCCAGCAGCTTCCGACCCAGTCCCTACAATGAGCAGTTCTTC; CDR3aa: CASSFRPSPYNEQFF
d_gene: TRBD2; j_gene: TRBJ2-7; abundance: once; v_gene: TRBV6-5; CDR3nt: TGTGCCAGCAGTCCTCAAGGACTAGTTACGGGCGAGCAGTACTTC; CDR3aa: CASSPQGLVTGEQYF
d_gene: NA; j_gene: TRBJ1-5; abundance: NA; v_gene: TRBV28; CDR3nt: TGTGCCAGCAGTTTATTGGTCGGAGGGTCTCGTCTTGGCAATCAGCCCCAGCATTTT; CDR3aa: CASSLLVGGSRLGNQPQHF
d_gene: TRBD1; j_gene: TRBJ2-5; abundance: NA; v_gene: TRBV27; CDR3nt: TGTGCCAGCAGTCGAGAACTCCCCGGGACAGCCCGAAACCTCGAGGAGACCCAGTACTTC; CDR3aa: CASSRELPGTARNLEETQYF
d_gene: NA; j_gene: TRBJ2-6; abundance: NA; v_gene: TRBV11-2; CDR3nt: TGTGCCAGCAGCCAAGGAGGGCCTGGGGCCAACGTCCTGACTTTC; CDR3aa: CASSQGGPGANVLTF
d_gene: NA; j_gene: TRBJ2-1; abundance: NA; v_gene: TRBV4-1; CDR3nt: TGCGCCAGCAGCCAAGTTGAGGGGATCAATGAGCAGTTCTTC; CDR3aa: CASSQVEGINEQFF
d_gene: TRBD2; j_gene: TRBJ2-1; abundance: NA; v_gene: TRBV5-1; CDR3nt: TGCGCCAGCAGCTTAGGACTAGCGGCTCAGAATGAGCAGTTCTTC; CDR3aa: CASSLGLAAQNEQFF
d_gene: NA; j_gene: TRBJ2-1; abundance: NA; v_gene: TRBV5-4; CDR3nt: TGTGCCAGCAGCTTGGATAGGGCCTCCTACAATGAGCAGTTCTTC; CDR3aa: CASSLDRASYNEQFF
d_gene: NA; j_gene: TRBJ2-5; abundance: NA; v_gene: TRBV27; CDR3nt: TGTGCCAGCAGTTTATCGCGGAGGGAGACCCAGTACTTC; CDR3aa: CASSLSRRETQYF
d_gene: TRBD1; j_gene: TRBJ1-5; abundance: NA; v_gene: TRBV18; CDR3nt: TGTGCCAGCTCGCGCGACAGGGGAGGACAGCCCCAGCATTTT; CDR3aa: CASSRDRGGQPQHF
d_gene: NA; j_gene: TRBJ1-1; abundance: NA; v_gene: TRBV29-1; CDR3nt: TGCAGCCCGTGGTCCACTACTGAAGCTTTCTTT; CDR3aa: CSPWSTTEAFF
d_gene: NA; j_gene: TRBJ1-5; abundance: NA; v_gene: TRBV10-2; CDR3nt: TGCGCCAGCAGTGAGTCTAATCAGCCCCAGCATTTT; CDR3aa: CASSESNQPQHF